This is a list of T cell receptor beta chains from one sample in a study of cytomegalovirus exposure and HLA in healthy donors. The protocol was immunoSEQ multiplex PCR, while the TCRdb copy is restricted to in-frame clones and leaves out a portion. The sample includes more than 200,000 clones, 90% seen only once; the top ten take 3% to 3.5%. Sequencing used PBMCs. The receptors stem from a woman under 40 in good health and CMV-seronegative. Both conserved end residues are part of each CDR3. The D gene is left open where the match is weak. Where a row states a size, it is once, few, many or the class of an expanded clone; other rows omit it.

J | V | size | D | length | DNA | CDR3
TRBJ2-1 | TRBV7-2 | NA | NA | 12 | TGTGCCAGCAGTTTGGACCTGCTGGAGCAGTTCTTC | CASSLDLLEQFF
TRBJ2-7 | TRBV27 | NA | TRBD2 | 15 | TGTGCCAGCAGCCGCACCCGGGAGGGAGGCTACGAGCAGTACTTC | CASSRTREGGYEQYF
TRBJ1-3 | TRBV7-2 | NA | NA | 14 | TGTGCCAGCAGCTTAGCACGCTGGGTAGACACCATATATTTT | CASSLARWVDTIYF
TRBJ2-7 | TRBV4-2 | few | TRBD2 | 15 | TGTGCCAGCAGCCAACTAGCGGGAGGGCTAAACGAGCAGTACTTC | CASSQLAGGLNEQYF
TRBJ2-1 | TRBV27 | NA | NA | 13 | TGTGCCAGCAGTTTAAGGAGCTACAATGAGCAGTTCTTC | CASSLRSYNEQFF
TRBJ2-3 | TRBV27 | NA | TRBD2 | 13 | TGTGCCAGCAGTTTTGACGGGAGGCATACGCAGTATTTT | CASSFDGRHTQYF
TRBJ1-3 | TRBV9 | NA | NA | 15 | TGTGCCAGCAGCGTACGGGGTGGGACTGGAAACACCATATATTTT | CASSVRGGTGNTIYF
TRBJ2-2 | TRBV29-1 | NA | NA | 15 | TGCAGCGTTGAAACCGGGACATCGAACACCGGGGAGCTGTTTTTT | CSVETGTSNTGELFF
TRBJ2-7 | TRBV27 | once | NA | 13 | NA | CASSFGAGYEQYF
TRBJ2-7 | TRBV7-8 | NA | NA | 16 | TGTGCCAGCAGCTTACCGGGGTCCGACAGAACCTACGAGCAGTACTTC | CASSLPGSDRTYEQYF
TRBJ2-5 | TRBV27 | NA | TRBD2 | 17 | TGTGCCAGCAGTTCCTCACGACTAGCGGGCGGGAGGGAGACCCAGTACTTC | CASSSSRLAGGRETQYF
TRBJ1-1 | TRBV1 | NA | NA | 15 | TGCACCAGCAGCCCCGGTGGGGCCGGGGGCACTGAAGCTTTCTTT | CTSSPGGAGGTEAFF
TRBJ2-1 | TRBV29-1 | once | TRBD2 | 17 | TGCAGCGTTGAAACACTAGCGGGGCACTCTAACTACAATGAGCAGTTCTTC | CSVETLAGHSNYNEQFF
TRBJ2-5 | TRBV4-3 | NA | TRBD2 | 17 | TGCGCCAGCAGCCAAGTAGGGAGCGGGAGGGCGATCGAGACCCAGTACTTC | CASSQVGSGRAIETQYF
TRBJ2-3 | TRBV4-1 | few | NA | 16 | TGCGCCAGCAGCCAACTCTACGAGGGGAGCACAGATACGCAGTATTTT | CASSQLYEGSTDTQYF
TRBJ2-7 | TRBV27 | NA | NA | 13 | TGTGCCAGCAGTATCTCCTATAGCTACGAGCAGTACTTC | CASSISYSYEQYF
TRBJ2-5 | TRBV29-1 | NA | NA | 11 | TGCAGCGTTGAAACAGAAGAGACCCAGTACTTC | CSVETEETQYF
TRBJ2-5 | TRBV13 | NA | TRBD2 | 17 | TGTGCCAGCAGCTTAAAACGGTCGGTAGCGGGTGGAGAGACCCAGTACTTC | CASSLKRSVAGGETQYF
TRBJ2-2 | TRBV4-3 | few | NA | 17 | TGCGCCAGCAGCCAAGGCGAGTATCCGACGAACACCGGGGAGCTGTTTTTT | CASSQGEYPTNTGELFF
TRBJ2-3 | TRBV5-1 | NA | TRBD1 | 15 | TGCGCCAGCAGGACAGGGCGAATTAGCACAGATACGCAGTATTTT | CASRTGRISTDTQYF
TRBJ2-3 | TRBV14 | NA | TRBD2 | 15 | TGTGCCAGCAGCCGAGCGGGAGTCCCCACAGATACGCAGTATTTT | CASSRAGVPTDTQYF
TRBJ2-7 | TRBV7-9 | NA | TRBD2 | 13 | TGTGCCAGCGGCCAATTCCCGGGAGGGGAGCAGTACTTC | CASGQFPGGEQYF
TRBJ2-7 | TRBV11-3 | once | NA | 15 | TGTGCCAGCAGCTTAGCGGCCGGGACCAACTACGAGCAGTACTTC | CASSLAAGTNYEQYF
TRBJ1-2 | TRBV5-1 | NA | TRBD1 | 15 | TGCGCCAGCAGCTTGATGCAGGGGGCTGGTGATGGCTACACCTTC | CASSLMQGAGDGYTF
TRBJ2-7 | TRBV27 | NA | NA | 14 | TGTGCCAGCAGTTTATCAGGGAGCCGATACGAGCAGTACTTC | CASSLSGSRYEQYF
TRBJ2-7 | TRBV19 | NA | TRBD1 | 13 | TGTGCCAGTAAGGCAAGGACAGGAGCCGAGCAGTACTTC | CASKARTGAEQYF
TRBJ2-7 | TRBV19 | NA | TRBD1 | 14 | TGTGCCAGTAGTGGGACAGCTCTACAGAACGAGCAGTACTTC | CASSGTALQNEQYF
TRBJ2-1 | TRBV11-2 | NA | TRBD2 | 12 | TGTGCCAGCAGCTTAGCTAGCGGGAGGCAGTTCTTC | CASSLASGRQFF
TRBJ2-1 | TRBV11-2 | NA | TRBD2 | 15 | TGTGCCAGCAGGGGACTAGCGGGAGTGGTCAATGAGCAGTTCTTC | CASRGLAGVVNEQFF
TRBJ2-3 | TRBV6-1 | NA | NA | 14 | TGTGCCAGCAAGGCAGGGTCGAGCACAGATACGCAGTATTTT | CASKAGSSTDTQYF
TRBJ2-3 | TRBV6-1 | once | TRBD2 | 16 | TGTGCCAGCAGTGAAAGCGGGAGCCCAGGCACAGATACGCAGTATTTT | CASSESGSPGTDTQYF
TRBJ2-5 | TRBV7-8 | NA | TRBD2 | 17 | TGTGCCAGCAGCCACACTTCACCCGGGACTAGGGAGGAGACCCAGTACTTC | CASSHTSPGTREETQYF
TRBJ2-7 | TRBV29-1 | NA | NA | 13 | TGCAGCGTTGAAGATCCGAACTACTACGAGCAGTACTTC | CSVEDPNYYEQYF
TRBJ2-7 | TRBV4-3 | NA | TRBD2 | 15 | TGCGCCAGCAGCCCGATAGCGGGAGGGTCCTACGAGCAGTACTTC | CASSPIAGGSYEQYF
TRBJ2-7 | TRBV5-4 | NA | NA | 13 | TGTGCCAGCAGCACATGGACGGAGTACGAGCAGTACTTC | CASSTWTEYEQYF
TRBJ2-4 | TRBV27 | NA | TRBD2 | 19 | TGTGCCAGCAGTTTAATAGGTTTCGGAGCCGGGACTAGCGGAAACATTCAGTACTTC | CASSLIGFGAGTSGNIQYF
TRBJ2-5 | TRBV27 | NA | NA | 13 | TGTGCCAGCAGTTCCGTAGCGAAAGAGACCCAGTACTTC | CASSSVAKETQYF
TRBJ1-5 | TRBV11-2 | NA | NA | 13 | TGTGCCAGCAGCTTAGGACCTAGGGAGCCCCAGCATTTT | CASSLGPREPQHF
TRBJ1-1 | TRBV4-1 | NA | NA | 13 | TGCGCCAGCAGCCAAGTAGGGTACACTGAAGCTTTCTTT | CASSQVGYTEAFF
TRBJ2-3 | TRBV27 | NA | TRBD1 | 12 | TGTGCCAGCAGTTGGGACAGAAATACACAGTATTTT | CASSWDRNTQYF
TRBJ2-3 | TRBV27 | NA | NA | 14 | TGTGCCAGCAGTTTAACCAGGGAACCAGATACGCAGTATTTT | CASSLTREPDTQYF
TRBJ2-1 | TRBV5-1 | NA | NA | 14 | TGCGCCAGCAGCTTGGGACTCGGGCACAATGAGCAGTTCTTC | CASSLGLGHNEQFF
TRBJ2-1 | TRBV29-1 | once | NA | 13 | TGCAGCGTTCTAGGGGTGCGTGACAATGAGCAGTTCTTC | CSVLGVRDNEQFF
TRBJ2-5 | TRBV9 | NA | NA | 15 | TGTGCCAGCAGTCGACAGGTTCGCCTCCAAGAGACCCAGTACTTC | CASSRQVRLQETQYF
TRBJ2-1 | TRBV6-6 | NA | TRBD2 | 15 | TGTGCCAGCAGTTACCGAGCGGGAGGGCCTATTGAGCAGTTCTTC | CASSYRAGGPIEQFF